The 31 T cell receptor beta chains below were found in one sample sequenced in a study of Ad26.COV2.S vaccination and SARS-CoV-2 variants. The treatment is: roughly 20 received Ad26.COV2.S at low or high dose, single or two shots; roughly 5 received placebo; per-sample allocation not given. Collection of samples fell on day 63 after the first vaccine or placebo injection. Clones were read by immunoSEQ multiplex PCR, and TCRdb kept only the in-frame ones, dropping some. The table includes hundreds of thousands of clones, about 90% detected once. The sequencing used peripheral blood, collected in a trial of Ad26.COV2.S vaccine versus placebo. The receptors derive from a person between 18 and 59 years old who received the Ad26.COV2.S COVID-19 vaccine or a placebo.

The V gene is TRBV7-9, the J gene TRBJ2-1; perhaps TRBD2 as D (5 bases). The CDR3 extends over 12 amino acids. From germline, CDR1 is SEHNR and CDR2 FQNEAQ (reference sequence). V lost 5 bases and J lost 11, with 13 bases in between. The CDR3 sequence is CASSQDLAKQFF. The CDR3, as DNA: TGTGCCAGCAGCCAGGACTTAGCCAAGCAGTTCTTC.

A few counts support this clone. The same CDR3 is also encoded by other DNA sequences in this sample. Here the CDR3 DNA reads TGTGCCAGTAGTATAGACGAGGAAGAGACCCAGTACTTC. Its protein is CASSIDEEETQYF. The chain couples TRBV19 to TRBJ2-5; D remains ambiguous. Germline CDR1 and CDR2: LNHDA and SQIVND (reference sequence). This CDR3 has 13 residues. Trimming took 0 bases from V and 3 from J, leaving 5 bases between them.

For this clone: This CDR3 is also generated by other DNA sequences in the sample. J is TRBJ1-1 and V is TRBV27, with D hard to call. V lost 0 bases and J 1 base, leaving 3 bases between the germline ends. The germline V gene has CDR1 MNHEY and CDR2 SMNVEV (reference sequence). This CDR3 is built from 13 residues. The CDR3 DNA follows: TGTGCCAGCAGTTTATCGGAGAACACTGAAGCTTTCTTT. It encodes CASSLSENTEAFF.

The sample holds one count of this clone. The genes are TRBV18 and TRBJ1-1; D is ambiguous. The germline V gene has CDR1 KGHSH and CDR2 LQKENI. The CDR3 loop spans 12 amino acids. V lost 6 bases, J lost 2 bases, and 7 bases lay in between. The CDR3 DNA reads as TGTGCCAGCTCTTCGGGAAACACTGAAGCTTTCTTT. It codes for CASSSGNTEAFF.

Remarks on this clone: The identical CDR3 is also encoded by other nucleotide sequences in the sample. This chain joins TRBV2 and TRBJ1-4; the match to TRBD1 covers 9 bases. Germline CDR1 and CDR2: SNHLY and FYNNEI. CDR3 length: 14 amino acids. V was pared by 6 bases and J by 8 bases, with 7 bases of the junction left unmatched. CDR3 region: CASRPGQGREKLFF. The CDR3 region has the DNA TGTGCCAGCAGACCGGGACAGGGACGGGAAAAACTGTTTTTT.

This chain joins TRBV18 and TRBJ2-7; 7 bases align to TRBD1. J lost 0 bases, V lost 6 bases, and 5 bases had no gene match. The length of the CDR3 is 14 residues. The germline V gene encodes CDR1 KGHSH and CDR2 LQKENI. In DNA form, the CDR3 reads TGTGCCAGCTCGCAGGACAGGTTCTCCTACGAGCAGTACTTC. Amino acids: CASSQDRFSYEQYF.

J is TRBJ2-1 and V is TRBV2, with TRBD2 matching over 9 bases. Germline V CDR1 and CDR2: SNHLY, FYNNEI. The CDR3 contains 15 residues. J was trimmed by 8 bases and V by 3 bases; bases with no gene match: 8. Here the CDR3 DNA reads TGTGCCAGCAGTGATTTTAGCGGGAGAGGCGATGAGCAGTTCTTC. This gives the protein CASSDFSGRGDEQFF.

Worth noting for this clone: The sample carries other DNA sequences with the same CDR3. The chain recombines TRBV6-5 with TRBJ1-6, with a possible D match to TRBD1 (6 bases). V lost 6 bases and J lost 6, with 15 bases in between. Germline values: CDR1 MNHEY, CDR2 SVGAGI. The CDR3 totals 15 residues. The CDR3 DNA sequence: TGTGCCAGCAGCCGGCGGGGGCAGGGTAATTCACCCCTCCACTTT. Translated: CASSRRGQGNSPLHF.

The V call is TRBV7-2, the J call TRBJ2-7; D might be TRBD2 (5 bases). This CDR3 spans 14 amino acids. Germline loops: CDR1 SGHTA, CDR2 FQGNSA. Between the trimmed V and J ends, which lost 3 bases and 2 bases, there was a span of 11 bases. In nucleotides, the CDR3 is TGTGCCAGCAGCTTTATAGCGTCAGCCTACGAGCAGTACTTC. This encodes CASSFIASAYEQYF.

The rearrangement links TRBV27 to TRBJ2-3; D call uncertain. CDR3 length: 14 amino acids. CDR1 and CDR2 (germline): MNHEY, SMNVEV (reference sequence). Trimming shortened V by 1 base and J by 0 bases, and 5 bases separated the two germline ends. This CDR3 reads CASSLWGSTDTQYF. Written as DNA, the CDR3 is TGTGCCAGCAGTTTATGGGGTAGCACAGATACGCAGTATTTT.

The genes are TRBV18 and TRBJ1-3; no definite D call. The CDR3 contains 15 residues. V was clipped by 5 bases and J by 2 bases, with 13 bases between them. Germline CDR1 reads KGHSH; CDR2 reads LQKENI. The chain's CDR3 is CASSGPEGPGNTIYF. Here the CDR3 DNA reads TGTGCCAGCTCAGGGCCGGAGGGTCCTGGAAACACCATATATTTT.

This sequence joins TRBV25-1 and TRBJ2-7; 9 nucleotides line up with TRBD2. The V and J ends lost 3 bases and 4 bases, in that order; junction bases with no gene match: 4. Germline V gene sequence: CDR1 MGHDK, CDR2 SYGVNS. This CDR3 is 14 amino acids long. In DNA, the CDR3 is TGTGCCAGCAGTGAGTGGGCGGGAGGGTACGAGCAGTACTTC. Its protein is CASSEWAGGYEQYF.

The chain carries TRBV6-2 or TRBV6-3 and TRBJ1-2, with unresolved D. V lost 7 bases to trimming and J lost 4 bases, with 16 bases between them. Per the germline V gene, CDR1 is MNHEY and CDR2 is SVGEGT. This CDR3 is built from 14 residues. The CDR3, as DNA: TGTGCCAGCACCCCATCTTTCAGGAGCTATGGCTACACCTTC. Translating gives CASTPSFRSYGYTF.

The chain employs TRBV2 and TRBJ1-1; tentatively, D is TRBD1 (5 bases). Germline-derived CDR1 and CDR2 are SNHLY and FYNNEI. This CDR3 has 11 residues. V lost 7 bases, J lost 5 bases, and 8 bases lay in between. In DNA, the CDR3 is TGTGCCAGCATTTGGGGGACTGAAGCTTTCTTT. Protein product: CASIWGTEAFF.

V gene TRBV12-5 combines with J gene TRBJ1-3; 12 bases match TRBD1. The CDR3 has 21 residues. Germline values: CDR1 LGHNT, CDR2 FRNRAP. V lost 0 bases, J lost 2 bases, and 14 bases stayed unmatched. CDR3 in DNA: TGTGCTAGTGGTTTGGTACTTTCCTCGATGGGACAGGGGGCTGCTGGAAACACCATATATTTT. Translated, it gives CASGLVLSSMGQGAAGNTIYF.

The CDR3 sequence is CASREYNEQFF. As DNA, the CDR3 is TGTGCCAGCAGGGAGTACAATGAGCAGTTCTTC. The chain couples TRBV3-1 (or the pseudogene TRBV3-2) to TRBJ2-1; D unclear. The CDR3 sequence is 11 residues long. Between the trimmed V and J ends, which lost 6 bases and 4 bases, there was a span of 4 bases. The germline V gene encodes CDR1 LGHDT and CDR2 YNNKEL (reference sequence).

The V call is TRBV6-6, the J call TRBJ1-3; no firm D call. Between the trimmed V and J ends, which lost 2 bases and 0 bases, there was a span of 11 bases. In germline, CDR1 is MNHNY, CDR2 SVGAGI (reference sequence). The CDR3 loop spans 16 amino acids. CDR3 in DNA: TGTGCCAGCAGTTACGGGCCGTACCCCTCTGGAAACACCATATATTTT. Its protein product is CASSYGPYPSGNTIYF.

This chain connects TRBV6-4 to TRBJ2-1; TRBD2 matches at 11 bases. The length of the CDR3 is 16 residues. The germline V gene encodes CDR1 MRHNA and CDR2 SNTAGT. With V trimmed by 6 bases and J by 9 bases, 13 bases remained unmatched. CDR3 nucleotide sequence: TGTGCCAGCAGCGCGACTAGCGGGATGGTAAGAGGTGAGCAGTTCTTC. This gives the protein CASSATSGMVRGEQFF.

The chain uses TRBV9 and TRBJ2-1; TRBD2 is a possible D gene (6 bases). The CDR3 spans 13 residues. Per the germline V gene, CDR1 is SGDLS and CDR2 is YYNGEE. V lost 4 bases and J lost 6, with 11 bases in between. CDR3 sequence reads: CASSHRDFNEQFF. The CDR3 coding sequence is TGTGCCAGCAGCCACCGGGACTTCAATGAGCAGTTCTTC. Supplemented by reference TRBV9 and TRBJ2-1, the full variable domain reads DSGVTQTPKHLITATGQRVTLRCSPRSGDLSVYWYQQSLDQGLQFLIQYYNGEERAKGNILERFSAQQFPDLHSELNLSSLELGDSALYFCASSHRDFNEQFFGPGTRLTVL.

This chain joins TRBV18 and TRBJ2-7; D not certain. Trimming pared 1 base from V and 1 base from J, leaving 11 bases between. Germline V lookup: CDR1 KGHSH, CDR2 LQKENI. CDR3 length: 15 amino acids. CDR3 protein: CASSPQDESSYEQYF. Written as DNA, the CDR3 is TGTGCCAGCTCACCACAGGACGAATCGTCCTACGAGCAGTACTTC.

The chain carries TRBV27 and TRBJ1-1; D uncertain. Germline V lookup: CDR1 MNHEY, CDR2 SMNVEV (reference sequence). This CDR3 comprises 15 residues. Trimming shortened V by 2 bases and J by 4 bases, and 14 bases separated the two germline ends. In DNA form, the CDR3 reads TGTGCCAGCAGTTTACCCCGACCGGAAAGCACTGAAGCTTTCTTT. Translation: CASSLPRPESTEAFF.

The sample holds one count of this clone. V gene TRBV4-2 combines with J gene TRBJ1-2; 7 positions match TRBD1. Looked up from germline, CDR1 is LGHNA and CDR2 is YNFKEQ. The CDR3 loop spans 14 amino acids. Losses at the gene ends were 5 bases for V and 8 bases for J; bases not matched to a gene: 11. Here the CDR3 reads CASSFSDREGGYTF. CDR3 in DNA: TGTGCCAGCAGCTTTAGCGACAGGGAGGGAGGCTACACCTTC.

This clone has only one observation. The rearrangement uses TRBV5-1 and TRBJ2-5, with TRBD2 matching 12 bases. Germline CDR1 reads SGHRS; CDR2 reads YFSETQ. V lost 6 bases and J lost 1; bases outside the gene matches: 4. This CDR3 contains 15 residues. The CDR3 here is CASKRLAGVQETQYF. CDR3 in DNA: TGCGCCAGCAAGAGACTAGCGGGGGTCCAAGAGACCCAGTACTTC.

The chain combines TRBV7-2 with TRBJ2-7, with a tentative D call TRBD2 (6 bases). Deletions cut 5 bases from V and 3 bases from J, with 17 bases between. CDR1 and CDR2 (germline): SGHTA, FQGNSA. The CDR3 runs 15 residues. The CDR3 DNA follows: TGTGCCAGCAGCCCCGCGCGGCTAGCGTACTACGAGCAGTACTTC. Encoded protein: CASSPARLAYYEQYF.

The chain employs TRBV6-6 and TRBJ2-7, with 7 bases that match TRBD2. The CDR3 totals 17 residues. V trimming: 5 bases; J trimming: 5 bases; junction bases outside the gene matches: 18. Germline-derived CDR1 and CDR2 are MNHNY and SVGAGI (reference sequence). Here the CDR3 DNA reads TGTGCCAGCAGTCTTATACCTCCACTTGCGGGAGCTGACGAGCAGTACTTC. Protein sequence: CASSLIPPLAGADEQYF.

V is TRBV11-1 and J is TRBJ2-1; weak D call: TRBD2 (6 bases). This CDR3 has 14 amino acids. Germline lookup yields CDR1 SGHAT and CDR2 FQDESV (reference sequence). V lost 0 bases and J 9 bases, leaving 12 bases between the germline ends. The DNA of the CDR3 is TGTGCCAGCAGCTTAGCGGGGGGTTACGGTGAGCAGTTCTTC. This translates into CASSLAGGYGEQFF.

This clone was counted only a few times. The DNA of the CDR3 is TGTGCCAGCTCACCCATCGGACAGGCTGTCCTGTACTTC. Protein: CASSPIGQAVLYF. The chain recombines TRBV11-2 with TRBJ2-4; 7 bases map to TRBD1. The ends lost 8 bases at V and 15 bases at J; junction bases unmatched: 16. The CDR3 runs 13 residues. Germline CDR1 is SGHAT and CDR2 is FQNNGV.

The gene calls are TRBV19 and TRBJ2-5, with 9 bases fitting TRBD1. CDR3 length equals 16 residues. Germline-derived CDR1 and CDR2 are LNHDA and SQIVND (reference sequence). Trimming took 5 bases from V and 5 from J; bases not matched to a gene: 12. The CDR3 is CASSVRDRVYGETQYF. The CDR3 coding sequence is TGTGCCAGTAGTGTGAGGGACAGGGTGTATGGGGAGACCCAGTACTTC.

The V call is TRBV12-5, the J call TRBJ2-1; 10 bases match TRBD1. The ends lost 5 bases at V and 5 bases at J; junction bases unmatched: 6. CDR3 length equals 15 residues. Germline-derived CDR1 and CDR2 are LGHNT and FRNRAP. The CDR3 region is CASGPGTGDDNEQFF. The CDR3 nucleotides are TGTGCTAGTGGTCCCGGGACAGGGGACGACAATGAGCAGTTCTTC. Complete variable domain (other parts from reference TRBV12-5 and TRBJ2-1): DARVTQTPRHKVTEMGQEVTMRCQPILGHNTVFWYRQTMMQGLELLAYFRNRAPLDDSGMPKDRFSAEMPDATLATLKIQPSEPRDSAVYFCASGPGTGDDNEQFFGPGTRLTVL.

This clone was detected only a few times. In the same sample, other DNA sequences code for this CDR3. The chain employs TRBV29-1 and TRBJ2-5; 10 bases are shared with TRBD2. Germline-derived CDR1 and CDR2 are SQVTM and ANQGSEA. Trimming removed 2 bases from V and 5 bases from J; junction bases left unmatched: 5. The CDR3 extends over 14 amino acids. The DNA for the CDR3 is TGCAGCGTTGAACTAGCGGGAGAAGGGGAGACCCAGTACTTC. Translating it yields CSVELAGEGETQYF.

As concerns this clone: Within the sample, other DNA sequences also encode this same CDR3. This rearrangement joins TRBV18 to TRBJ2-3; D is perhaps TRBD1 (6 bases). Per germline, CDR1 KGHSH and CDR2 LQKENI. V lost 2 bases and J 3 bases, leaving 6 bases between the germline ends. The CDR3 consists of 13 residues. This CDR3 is CASSPTGTDTQYF. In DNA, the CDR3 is TGTGCCAGCTCACCAACAGGGACAGATACGCAGTATTTT. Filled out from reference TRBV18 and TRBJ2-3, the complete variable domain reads NAGVMQNPRHLVRRRGQEARLRCSPMKGHSHVYWYRQLPEEGLKFMVYLQKENIIDESGMPKERFSAEFPKEGPSILRIQQVVRGDSAAYFCASSPTGTDTQYFGPGTRLTVL.